This T cell receptor (beta chain) was identified in a study of OX40 agonist ivuxolimab in advanced cancers. Study-level findings and limits: At doses 0.1 to 3.0 mg/kg, CD4+ and CD8+ clones expanded.

The data were produced by immunoSEQ multiplex PCR, yet TCRdb's version contains in-frame clones alone and is incomplete. Of around 67,000 clones listed, about 85% are singletons. As concerns this clone: Its antigen is unknown.

This receptor was obtained from an adult with an advanced solid tumor such as melanoma, head and neck, liver or kidney cancer. The sequenced sample was CD4+ or CD8+ T cells sorted from blood, obtained in a trial of the OX40 agonist ivuxolimab.

CDR3 DNA: TGCGCCAGCAGCCAAGGCGGGGCGGGGGGGCTAGTCAATGAGCAGTTCTTC. This encodes CASSQGGAGGLVNEQFF. The chain links TRBV4-3 to TRBJ2-1; 9 bases agree with TRBD2. V lost 1 base, J lost 6 bases, and 10 bases stayed unmatched. Germline V CDR1 and CDR2: LGHNA, YSLEER. This CDR3 has 17 residues.